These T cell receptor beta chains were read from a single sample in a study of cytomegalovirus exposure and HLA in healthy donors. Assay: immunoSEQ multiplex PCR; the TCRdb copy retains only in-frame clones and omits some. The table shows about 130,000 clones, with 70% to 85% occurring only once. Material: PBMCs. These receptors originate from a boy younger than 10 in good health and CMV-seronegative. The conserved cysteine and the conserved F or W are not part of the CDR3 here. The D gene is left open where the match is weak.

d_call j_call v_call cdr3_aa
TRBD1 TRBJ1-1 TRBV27 ASSLSGGRTEAF
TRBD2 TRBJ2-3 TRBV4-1 ASSPGLAGGPSTDTQY
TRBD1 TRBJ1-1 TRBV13 ASSAQGVGLKYTEAF
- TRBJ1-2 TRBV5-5 ASSQENAGDGYT
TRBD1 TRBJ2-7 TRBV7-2 ASSTHRGTYEQY
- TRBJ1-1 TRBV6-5 ASHDETEAF
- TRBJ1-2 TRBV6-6 ASTYGQGDGYT
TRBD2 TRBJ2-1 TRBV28 ASSTRGGYEQF
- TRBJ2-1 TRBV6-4 ASSVTSSSYNEQF
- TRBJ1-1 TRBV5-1 ASSGQVQPNTEAF
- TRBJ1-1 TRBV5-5 ASRSEYPVFSSAEAF
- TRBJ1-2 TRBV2 ASEDST
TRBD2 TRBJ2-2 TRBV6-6 ASSSLAGVSTGELF
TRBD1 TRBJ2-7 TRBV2 ASSSTGVGSYEQY
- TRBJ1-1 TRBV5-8 ASSLTGRLHPEAF
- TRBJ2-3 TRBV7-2 ASSRDGGVAYTDTQY
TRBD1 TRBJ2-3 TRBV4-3 ASSPLTTGGPTDTQY
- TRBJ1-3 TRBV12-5 ASGPDATILRNTIY
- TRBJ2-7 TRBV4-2 ASSQALEGREQY
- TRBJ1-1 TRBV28 ASSLSESTTRGTEAF
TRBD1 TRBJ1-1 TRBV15 ATEDRGTEAF
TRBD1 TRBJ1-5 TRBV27 ASSLYPRTGFYSNQPQH
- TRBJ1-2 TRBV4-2 ATGGGNGYT
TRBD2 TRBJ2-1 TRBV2 ARAGSSYNEQF
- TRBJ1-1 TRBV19 ASSTTVNTEAF
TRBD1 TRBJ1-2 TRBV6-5 ASSYRDRGRGYT
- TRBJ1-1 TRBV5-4 ASSRPTGNTEAF
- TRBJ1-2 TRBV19 ASSINAGDYGYT
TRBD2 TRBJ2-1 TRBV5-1 ASSWALAGTLNEQF
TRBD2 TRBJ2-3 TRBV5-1 ASSYPGASGAAGAWDTQY
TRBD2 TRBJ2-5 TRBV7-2 ASTLEGGGGAGTQY
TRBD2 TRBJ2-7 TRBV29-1 SVPGTTFYEQY
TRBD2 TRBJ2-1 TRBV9 ASSSHWAGVGDEQF
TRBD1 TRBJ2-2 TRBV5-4 ASSTGQGYGELF
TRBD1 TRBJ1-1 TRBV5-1 ASSWTGGEAF
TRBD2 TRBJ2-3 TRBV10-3 AISESVLAGGRIDTQY
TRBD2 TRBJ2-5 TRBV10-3 AISEGRGKY
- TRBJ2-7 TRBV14 ASSQGRLPSYEQY
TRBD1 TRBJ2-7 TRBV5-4 ASSLISPSNWDRSYEQY
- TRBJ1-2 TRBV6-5 ASSPGYFGYT
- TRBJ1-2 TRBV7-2 ASSSPPDPDGYT
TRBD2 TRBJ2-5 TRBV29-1 SVGGGMKETQY
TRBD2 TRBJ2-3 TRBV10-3 AIRREGRADTQY
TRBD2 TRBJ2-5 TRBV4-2 ASSQETSGSETQY
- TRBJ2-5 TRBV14 ASSHTPDLYQETQY
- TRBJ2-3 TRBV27 ASSSVLVTDTQY
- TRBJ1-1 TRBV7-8 ASSQQISPPF
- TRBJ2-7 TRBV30 AWSGRGYSYEQY
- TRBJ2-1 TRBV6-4 ASSPTAGGQNEQF
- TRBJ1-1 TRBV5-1 ASSLDSSWNTEAF